A selection of T cell receptor beta chains follows, all from one sample in a study of control samples from healthy donors and cancer patients. TCRdb's copy holds only in-frame clones and misses some; the assay was immunoSEQ multiplex PCR. The table has around 20,000 clones, 85% to 90% seen once. What was sequenced was PBMCs. These receptors were collected from a man aged 60 to 69 with head and neck cancer. Each CDR3 is given with its conserved first and last residue. A D gene is named only where the DNA matches it firmly. Clone size is shown for a subset of rows, as once, few, many or a class of expanded clone.

size | J | D | V | CDR3 | DNA
. | TRBJ1-1 | . | TRBV6-5 | CASTPGAGVAEAFF | TGTGCCAGCACCCCGGGGGCCGGGGTGGCTGAAGCTTTCTTT
once | TRBJ1-5 | . | TRBV7-8 | CASSSLTGGQPQHF | TGTGCCAGCAGCTCCCTCACAGGAGGACAGCCCCAGCATTTT
. | TRBJ2-1 | . | TRBV19 | CASSIKPSGHEQFF | TGTGCCAGTAGTATAAAGCCTAGTGGTCATGAGCAGTTCTTC
. | TRBJ2-7 | . | TRBV19 | CASSIGPGSYEQYF | TGTGCCAGTAGTATAGGGCCAGGATCCTACGAGCAGTACTTC
. | TRBJ1-1 | . | TRBV21-1 | CASSKVRGQGVVEAFF | TGTGCCAGCAGCAAAGTCCGGGGGCAGGGAGTGGTTGAAGCTTTCTTT
. | TRBJ2-7 | . | TRBV18 | CASSPRGASEQYF | TGTGCCAGCTCACCACGGGGGGCCTCCGAGCAGTACTTC
. | TRBJ2-2 | . | TRBV3-1/TRBV3-2 | CASSQEPGLLGGTGELFF | TGTGCCAGCAGCCAAGAACCGGGACTCCTAGGTGGCACCGGGGAGCTGTTTTTT
. | TRBJ1-1 | . | TRBV12-3/TRBV12-4 | CASREGQISEAFF | TGTGCCAGCAGAGAAGGACAGATCTCTGAAGCTTTCTTT
. | TRBJ1-1 | . | TRBV2 | CASARGTGNTEAFF | TGTGCCAGCGCCCGCGGGACGGGGAACACTGAAGCTTTCTTT
few | TRBJ1-3 | TRBD1 | TRBV7-9 | CASSLQGASGNTIYF | TGTGCCAGCAGCTTACAGGGGGCAAGTGGAAACACCATATATTTT
once | TRBJ1-1 | TRBD1 | TRBV19 | CASSNRDRGDHTEAFF | TGTGCCAGTAGTAATCGGGACAGGGGAGATCACACTGAAGCTTTCTTT
few | TRBJ2-1 | TRBD2 | TRBV5-1 | CASSWYTSGENEQFF | TGCGCCAGCAGCTGGTACACTAGCGGTGAAAATGAGCAGTTCTTC
. | TRBJ1-5 | . | TRBV3-1/TRBV3-2 | CASSPTYSNQPQHF | TGTGCCAGCAGCCCCACCTATAGCAATCAGCCCCAGCATTTT
. | TRBJ2-1 | TRBD2 | TRBV3-1/TRBV3-2 | CASRSLAGDNEQFF | TGTGCCAGCAGGTCGCTAGCGGGGGACAATGAGCAGTTCTTC
. | TRBJ2-5 | . | TRBV5-1 | CASSLVETQYF | TGCGCCAGCAGCTTGGTAGAGACCCAGTACTTC
. | TRBJ2-3 | . | TRBV19 | CASSMSLEDTQYF | TGTGCCAGTAGTATGTCCCTAGAGGATACGCAGTATTTT
. | TRBJ1-5 | . | TRBV30 | CAWSSHSNQPQHF | TGTGCCTGGAGCAGTCATAGCAATCAGCCCCAGCATTTT
. | TRBJ2-7 | TRBD1 | TRBV27 | CASSPSTGGLYEQYF | TGTGCCAGCAGTCCCTCGACAGGGGGCCTCTACGAGCAGTACTTC
. | TRBJ1-1 | . | TRBV7-8 | CASSFEGPTTEAFF | TGTGCCAGCAGCTTTGAGGGACCCACGACTGAAGCTTTCTTT
. | TRBJ1-2 | . | TRBV27 | CASSLSGRVDYGYTF | TGTGCCAGCAGTTTATCGGGCAGGGTGGACTATGGCTACACCTTC
. | TRBJ2-2 | TRBD1 | TRBV19 | CASTDGDSVAGELFF | TGTGCCAGTACCGACGGGGACAGTGTGGCCGGGGAGCTGTTTTTT
. | TRBJ1-3 | . | TRBV9 | CASSVGGRGLSGNTIYF | TGTGCCAGCAGCGTGGGGGGCCGGGGGCTCTCTGGAAACACCATATATTTT
once | TRBJ2-1 | . | TRBV19 | CASSIDPSQGSYNEQFF | TGTGCCAGTAGTATAGACCCCTCCCAGGGCTCCTACAATGAGCAGTTCTTC
few | TRBJ1-1 | . | TRBV5-5 | CASSLAEAGTEAFF | TGTGCCAGCAGCTTGGCCGAGGCAGGCACTGAAGCTTTCTTT
few | TRBJ1-5 | . | TRBV7-8 | CASSLVGYNQPQHF | TGTGCCAGCAGCTTGGTGGGCTACAACCAGCCCCAGCATTTT
. | TRBJ1-1 | . | TRBV30 | CAWSGRTFMNTEAFF | TGTGCCTGGAGTGGCAGGACATTCATGAACACTGAAGCTTTCTTT
. | TRBJ1-1 | . | TRBV15 | CATSSRQTTEAFF | TGTGCCACCAGCTCTCGTCAGACCACTGAAGCTTTCTTT
. | TRBJ2-1 | . | TRBV6-1 | CASSWAGPNDEQFF | TGTGCCAGCAGTTGGGCGGGGCCCAATGATGAGCAGTTCTTC
. | TRBJ1-2 | TRBD1 | TRBV9 | CASSFRQGPNYGYTF | TGTGCCAGCAGCTTTCGACAGGGACCTAACTATGGCTACACCTTC
. | TRBJ1-2 | . | TRBV19 | CASSSGRRFGYTF | TGTGCCAGTAGTAGTGGACGAAGGTTTGGCTACACCTTC
. | TRBJ2-2 | TRBD2 | TRBV30 | CAWSVRTSGRAVTGELFF | TGTGCCTGGAGTGTAAGGACTAGCGGGAGGGCCGTCACCGGGGAGCTGTTTTTT
. | TRBJ2-7 | . | TRBV6-6 | CASSPRGADYEQYF | TGTGCCAGCAGCCCTAGGGGAGCCGACTACGAGCAGTACTTC
. | TRBJ1-1 | TRBD1 | TRBV4-2 | CASRQQGAGTEAFF | TGTGCCAGCAGGCAACAGGGGGCCGGGACTGAAGCTTTCTTT
. | TRBJ1-1 | . | TRBV4-1 | CASTYDSGGVAFF | TGCGCCAGCACCTACGACTCCGGAGGGGTAGCTTTCTTT
. | TRBJ1-2 | TRBD1 | TRBV11-2 | CASSFGDREYGYTF | TGTGCCAGCAGCTTCGGGGACAGGGAGTATGGCTACACCTTC
. | TRBJ2-5 | . | TRBV2 | CASSGSAPGQYF | TGTGCCAGCAGTGGGTCGGCGCCCGGTCAGTACTTC